This note documents a single T cell receptor (beta chain) sequence. The sample belongs to a study of blood T cell repertoires in COVID-19. On the study more broadly: Sources were T cells, B-cell-depleted T cells, or PBMCs; the material itself was cDNA or gDNA.

Germline CDR1 is SNHLY and CDR2 is FYNNEI. This CDR3 has 17 residues. Trimming left V 7 bases short and J 1 base short, with 17 bases between. Study processing details: For nucleated cells, counts were estimated from reference gene primer amplification. Repertoires were generated with immunoSEQ multiplex PCR, while TCRdb's copy carries only in-frame clones and drops some. V and J calls and clone size are those listed in that table; D and trimming were worked out from the DNA. The repertoire holds some 110,000 clones, with roughly four fifths as singletons. The V call is TRBV2, the J call TRBJ2-6; TRBD2 might be the D (6 bases). Sequencing input: peripheral blood. The sequence derives from a man in his 70s with acute or convalescent COVID-19. CDR3 protein: CASTLGTVSSGANVLTF. DNA for the CDR3: TGTGCCAGCACTCTCGGGACTGTCTCATCTGGGGCCAACGTCCTGACTTTC.